A selection of T cell receptor beta chains follows, all from one sample in a study of cytomegalovirus exposure and HLA in healthy donors. Libraries were prepared by immunoSEQ multiplex PCR; TCRdb keeps only in-frame clonotypes and omits some of them. The repertoire has about 150,000 clones, 60% to 80% of them found once; the top ten carry 0.66%. Sequenced material: PBMCs. These receptors all come from a male donor in good health and CMV-seronegative. CDR3s include the opening cysteine and the closing phenylalanine or tryptophan. A D gene is named only where the DNA matches it firmly. The size entry is marked missing in some rows and otherwise reads once, few, many or a size class.

j_call clone_size v_call d_call cdr3_aa
TRBJ2-2 . TRBV10-3 . CASNQINTGELFF
TRBJ2-4 . TRBV4-3 . CASSQDSTKENIQYF
TRBJ2-1 . TRBV9 . CASSASGAALYNEQFF
TRBJ1-1 . TRBV7-8 . CASSLAPDRLNTEAFF
TRBJ2-2 . TRBV7-2 . CASSLLNTGELFF
TRBJ1-2 few TRBV6-5 . CASRPTVNYGYTF
TRBJ2-7 . TRBV10-3 . CAISVDSEQYF
TRBJ2-2 . TRBV7-3 . CASSLGGTDTGELFF
TRBJ2-7 . TRBV5-5 TRBD2 CASSLIGTSVAYEQYF
TRBJ1-1 . TRBV5-1 TRBD1 CASRRAGTGLTEAFF
TRBJ2-3 . TRBV5-4 . CASSPPRSGGTDTQYF
TRBJ1-2 few TRBV25-1 . CASRLLSGGYTF
TRBJ2-1 . TRBV29-1 TRBD1 CSASDRNNEQFF
TRBJ2-7 . TRBV14 . CASSVGQTYEQYF
TRBJ2-3 . TRBV7-3 . CASSLQGKDTDTQYF
TRBJ2-1 . TRBV7-2 TRBD2 CASSLVWGTTNNEQFF
TRBJ2-1 . TRBV2 TRBD1 CASRATGGPYNEQFF
TRBJ2-5 . TRBV5-5 TRBD2 CASSPGLAGQETQYF
TRBJ1-6 . TRBV19 . CASSIVETGSPLHF
TRBJ2-2 . TRBV14 . CASSQVETENTGELFF
TRBJ1-2 . TRBV4-3 TRBD1 CASSQDGAGGVYGYTF
TRBJ2-6 few TRBV30 . CAWSVRGGRARSGANVLTF
TRBJ1-1 . TRBV7-9 . CASSLVSMNTEAFF
TRBJ2-1 . TRBV18 TRBD1 CASSPPTGGSNNEQFF
TRBJ1-1 few TRBV30 . CAWSLEMNTEAFF
TRBJ1-1 few TRBV9 . CASSVGPGNTEAFF
TRBJ2-5 . TRBV5-1 . CASSQTGQETQYF
TRBJ1-1 . TRBV5-4 TRBD1 CASSPDRTGGFGGAEAFF
TRBJ2-3 few TRBV11-3 TRBD1 CASSSGQDPYADTQYF
TRBJ2-1 . TRBV12-5 . CASGLGTGSYNEQFF
TRBJ1-1 . TRBV19 TRBD1 CASSIIGQGYTEAFF
TRBJ1-2 . TRBV7-9 . CASSPSAGFYGYTF
TRBJ1-2 . TRBV11-2 . CASSLLRGNGYTF
TRBJ1-5 . TRBV30 . CAWSGTANQPQHF
TRBJ2-1 once TRBV9 . CASSVSGSSYNEQFF
TRBJ1-1 . TRBV18 TRBD1 CASSPRGGGDEAFF
TRBJ2-1 . TRBV2 TRBD2 CASSETSGGAGEQFF
TRBJ1-2 . TRBV5-1 TRBD1 CASSLAVGGPWGYTF
TRBJ2-3 . TRBV6-4 TRBD2 CASSGASGGTDTQYF